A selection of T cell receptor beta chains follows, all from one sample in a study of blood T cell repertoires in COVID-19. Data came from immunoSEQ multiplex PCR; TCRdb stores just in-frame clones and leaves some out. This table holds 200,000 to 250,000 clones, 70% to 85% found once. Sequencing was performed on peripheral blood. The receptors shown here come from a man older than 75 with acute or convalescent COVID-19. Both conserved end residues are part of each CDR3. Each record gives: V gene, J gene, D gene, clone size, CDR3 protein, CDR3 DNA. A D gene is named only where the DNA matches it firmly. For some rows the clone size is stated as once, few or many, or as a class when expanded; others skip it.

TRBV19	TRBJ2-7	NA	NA	CASRPGPTGGEQYF	TGTGCCAGTAGACCGGGACCTACAGGAGGGGAGCAGTACTTC
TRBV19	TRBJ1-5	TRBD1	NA	CASSTIRQGSNQPQHF	TGTGCCAGTAGTACCATTAGACAGGGAAGCAATCAGCCCCAGCATTTT
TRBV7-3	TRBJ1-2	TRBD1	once	CASSPGTERNYGYTF	TGTGCCAGCAGCCCAGGGACAGAGAGAAACTATGGCTACACCTTC
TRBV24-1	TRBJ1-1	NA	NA	CATSDPRGGTEAFF	TGTGCCACCAGTGACCCGAGGGGGGGCACTGAAGCTTTCTTT
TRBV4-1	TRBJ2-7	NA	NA	CASSHSTGLSYEQYF	TGCGCCAGCAGCCACTCAACGGGACTTTCCTACGAGCAGTACTTC
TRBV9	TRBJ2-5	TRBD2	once	CASSPGLAGAETQYF	TGTGCCAGCAGCCCGGGACTAGCGGGAGCAGAGACCCAGTACTTC
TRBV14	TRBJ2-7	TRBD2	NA	CASSQDSPGLVYEQYF	TGTGCCAGCAGCCAAGATAGCCCGGGACTAGTCTACGAGCAGTACTTC
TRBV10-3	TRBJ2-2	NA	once	CAISGGPPTGELFF	TGTGCCATCAGTGGAGGGCCGCCCACCGGGGAGCTGTTTTTT
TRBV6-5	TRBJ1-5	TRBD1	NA	CASSGQGLGQPQHF	TGTGCCAGCAGCGGACAGGGGCTAGGGCAGCCCCAGCATTTT
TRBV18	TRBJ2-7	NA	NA	CASSPPTGTYEQYF	TGTGCCAGCTCACCGCCGACAGGAACCTACGAGCAGTACTTC
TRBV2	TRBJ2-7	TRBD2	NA	CASSDRGGLAGVEQYF	TGTGCCAGCAGTGATCGTGGGGGACTAGCGGGAGTTGAGCAGTACTTC
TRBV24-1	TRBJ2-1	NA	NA	CATSDRTGGHNEQFF	TGTGCCACCAGTGACCGTACTGGGGGCCACAATGAGCAGTTCTTC
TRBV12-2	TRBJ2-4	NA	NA	CASRPSRDRSWGSKNIQYF	TGTGCAAGTCGACCGTCCCGGGACAGGTCCTGGGGTTCCAAAAACATTCAGTACTTC
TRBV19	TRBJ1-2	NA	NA	CASSIVAGPRSTF	TGTGCCAGTAGTATAGTGGCAGGCCCCCGTTCCACCTTC
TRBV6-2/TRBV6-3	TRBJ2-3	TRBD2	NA	CASSMVGAGSTDTQYF	TGTGCCAGCAGTATGGTGGGAGCGGGGAGCACAGATACGCAGTATTTT
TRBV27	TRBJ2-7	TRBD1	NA	CASSDAMGQGSKEQYF	TGTGCCAGCAGCGATGCCATGGGACAGGGGTCCAAAGAGCAGTACTTC
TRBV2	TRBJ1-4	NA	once	CASSAEQRPNEKLFF	TGTGCCAGCAGCGCCGAACAGCGGCCTAATGAAAAACTGTTTTTT
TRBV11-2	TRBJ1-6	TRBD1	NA	CASSLTGDDSPLHF	TGTGCCAGCAGCTTGACAGGGGACGATTCACCCCTCCACTTT
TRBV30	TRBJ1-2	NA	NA	CAWRGQRLGYGYTF	TGTGCCTGGAGAGGACAGCGCCTTGGCTATGGCTACACCTTC
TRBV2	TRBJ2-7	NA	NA	CASSANRVPYEQYF	TGTGCCAGCAGTGCGAACAGGGTCCCCTACGAGCAGTACTTC
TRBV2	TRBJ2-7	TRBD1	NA	CASSGRTGAEQYF	TGTGCCAGCAGTGGTAGGACAGGGGCCGAGCAGTACTTC
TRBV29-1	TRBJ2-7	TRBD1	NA	CSALTGGGQYF	TGCAGCGCCCTGACAGGGGGCGGGCAGTACTTC
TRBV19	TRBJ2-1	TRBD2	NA	CASSMASGRTRSYNEQFF	TGTGCCAGTAGTATGGCTAGCGGGAGGACTCGCTCCTACAATGAGCAGTTCTTC
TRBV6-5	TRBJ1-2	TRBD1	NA	CASSLDRLGGYTF	TGTGCCAGCAGTTTGGACAGGCTCGGCGGCTACACCTTC